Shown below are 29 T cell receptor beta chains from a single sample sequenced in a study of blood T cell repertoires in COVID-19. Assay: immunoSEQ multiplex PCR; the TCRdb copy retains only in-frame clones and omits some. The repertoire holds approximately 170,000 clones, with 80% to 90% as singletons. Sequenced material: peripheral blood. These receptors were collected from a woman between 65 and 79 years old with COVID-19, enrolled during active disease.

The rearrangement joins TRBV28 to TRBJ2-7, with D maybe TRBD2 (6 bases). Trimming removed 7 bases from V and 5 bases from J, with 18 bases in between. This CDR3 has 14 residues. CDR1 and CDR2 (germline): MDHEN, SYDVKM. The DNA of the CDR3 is TGTGCCAGCACCACTGGGGTCGGGAGAAACGAGCAGTACGTC. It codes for CASTTGVGRNEQYV.

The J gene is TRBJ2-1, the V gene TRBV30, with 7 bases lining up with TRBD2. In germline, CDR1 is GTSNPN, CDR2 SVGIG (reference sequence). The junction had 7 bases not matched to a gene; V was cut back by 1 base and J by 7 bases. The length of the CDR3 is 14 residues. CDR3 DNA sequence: TGTGCCTGGAGTGGTGCGGGAGTACTAAATGAGCAGTTCTTC. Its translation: CAWSGAGVLNEQFF.

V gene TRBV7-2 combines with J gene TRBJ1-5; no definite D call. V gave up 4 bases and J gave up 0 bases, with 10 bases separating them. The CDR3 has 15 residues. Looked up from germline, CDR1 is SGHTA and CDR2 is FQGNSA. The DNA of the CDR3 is TGTGCCAGCAGCTCCGCGGCAGTTAGCAATCAGCCCCAGCATTTT. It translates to CASSSAAVSNQPQHF. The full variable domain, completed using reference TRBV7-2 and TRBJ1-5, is GAGVSQSPSNKVTEKGKDVELRCDPISGHTALYWYRQSLGQGLEFLIYFQGNSAPDKSGLPSDRFSAERTGGSVSTLTIQRTQQEDSAVYLCASSSAAVSNQPQHFGDGTRLSIL.

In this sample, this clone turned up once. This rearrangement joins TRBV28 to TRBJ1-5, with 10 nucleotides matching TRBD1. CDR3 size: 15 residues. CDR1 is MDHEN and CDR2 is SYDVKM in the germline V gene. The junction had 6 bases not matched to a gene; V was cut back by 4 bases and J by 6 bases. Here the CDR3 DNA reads TGTGCCAGCAGTTCCGGACAGGGGGGACCTCAGCCCCAGCATTTT. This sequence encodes CASSSGQGGPQPQHF. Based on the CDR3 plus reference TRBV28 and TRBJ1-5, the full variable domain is DVKVTQSSRYLVKRTGEKVFLECVQDMDHENMFWYRQDPGLGLRLIYFSYDVKMKEKGDIPEGYSVSREKKERFSLILESASTNQTSMYLCASSSGQGGPQPQHFGDGTRLSIL.

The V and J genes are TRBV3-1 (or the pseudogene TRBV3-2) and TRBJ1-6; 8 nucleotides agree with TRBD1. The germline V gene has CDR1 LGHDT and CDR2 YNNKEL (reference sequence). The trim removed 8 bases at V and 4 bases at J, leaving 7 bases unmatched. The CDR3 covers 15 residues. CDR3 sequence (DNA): TGTGCCAGCCGGGCAGGGGGCTTTTATAATTCACCCCTCCACTTT. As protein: CASRAGGFYNSPLHF.

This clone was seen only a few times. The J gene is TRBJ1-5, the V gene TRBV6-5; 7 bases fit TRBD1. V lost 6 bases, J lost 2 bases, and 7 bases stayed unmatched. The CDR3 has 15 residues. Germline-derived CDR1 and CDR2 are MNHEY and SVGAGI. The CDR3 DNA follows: TGTGCCAGCAGGCTGACAGGGCGGCGCAATCAGCCCCAGCATTTT. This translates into CASRLTGRRNQPQHF.

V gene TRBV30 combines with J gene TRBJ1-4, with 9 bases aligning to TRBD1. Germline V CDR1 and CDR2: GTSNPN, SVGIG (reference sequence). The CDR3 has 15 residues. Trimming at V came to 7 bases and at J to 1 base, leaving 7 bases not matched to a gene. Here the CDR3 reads CAFDRGSGTNEKLFF. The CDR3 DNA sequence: TGTGCCTTTGACAGGGGGTCTGGAACTAATGAAAAACTGTTTTTT. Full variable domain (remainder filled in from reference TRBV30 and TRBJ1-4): SQTIHQWPATLVQPVGSPLSLECTVEGTSNPNLYWYRQAAGRGLQLLFYSVGIGQISSEVPQNLSASRPQDRQFILSSKKLLLSDSGFYLCAFDRGSGTNEKLFFGSGTQLSVL.

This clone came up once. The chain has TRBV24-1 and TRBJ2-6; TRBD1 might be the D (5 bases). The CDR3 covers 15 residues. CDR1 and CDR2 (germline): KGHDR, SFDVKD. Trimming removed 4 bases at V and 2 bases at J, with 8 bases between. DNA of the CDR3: TGTGCCACCAGTGACAGGGTACCTGGGGCCAACGTCCTGACTTTC. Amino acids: CATSDRVPGANVLTF.

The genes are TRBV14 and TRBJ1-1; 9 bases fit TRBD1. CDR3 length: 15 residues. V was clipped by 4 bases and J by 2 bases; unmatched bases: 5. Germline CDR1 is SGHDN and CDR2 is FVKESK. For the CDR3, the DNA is TGTGCCAGCAGCCCCTGGGACAGGGACAACACTGAAGCTTTCTTT. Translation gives CASSPWDRDNTEAFF. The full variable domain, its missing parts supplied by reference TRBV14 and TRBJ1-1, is EAGVTQFPSHSVIEKGQTVTLRCDPISGHDNLYWYRRVMGKEIKFLLHFVKESKQDESGMPNNRFLAERTGGTYSTLKVQPAELEDSGVYFCASSPWDRDNTEAFFGQGTRLTVV.

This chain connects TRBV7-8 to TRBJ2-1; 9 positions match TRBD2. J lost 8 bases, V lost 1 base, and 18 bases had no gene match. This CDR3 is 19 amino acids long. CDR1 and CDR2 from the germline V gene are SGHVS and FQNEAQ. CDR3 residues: CASSLVVLAGGAVFHEQFF. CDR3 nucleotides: TGTGCCAGCAGCTTAGTAGTACTAGCGGGCGGTGCCGTATTCCATGAGCAGTTCTTC.

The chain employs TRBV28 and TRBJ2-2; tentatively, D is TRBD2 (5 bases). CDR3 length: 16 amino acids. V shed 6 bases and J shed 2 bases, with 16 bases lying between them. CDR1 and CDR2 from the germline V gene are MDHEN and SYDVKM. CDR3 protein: CASSLNPGSNTGELFF. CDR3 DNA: TGTGCCAGCAGCCTTAATCCGGGATCCAACACCGGGGAGCTGTTTTTT.

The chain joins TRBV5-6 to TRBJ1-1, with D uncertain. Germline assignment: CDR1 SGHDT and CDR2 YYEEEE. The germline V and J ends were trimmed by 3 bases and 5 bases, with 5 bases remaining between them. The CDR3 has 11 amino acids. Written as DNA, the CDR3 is TGTGCCAGCAGCTGGAGAACTGAAGCTTTCTTT. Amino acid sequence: CASSWRTEAFF.

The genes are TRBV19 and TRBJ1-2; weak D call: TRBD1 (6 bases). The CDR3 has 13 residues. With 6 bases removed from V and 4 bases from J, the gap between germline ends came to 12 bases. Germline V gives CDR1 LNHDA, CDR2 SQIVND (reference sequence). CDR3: CASRDSRIYGYTF. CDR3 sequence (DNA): TGTGCCAGTAGGGACAGCAGAATCTATGGCTACACCTTC.

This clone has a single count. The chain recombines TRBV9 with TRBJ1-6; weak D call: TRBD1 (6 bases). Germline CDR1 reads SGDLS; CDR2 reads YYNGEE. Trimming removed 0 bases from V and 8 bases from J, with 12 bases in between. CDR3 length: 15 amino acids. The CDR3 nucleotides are TGTGCCAGCAGCGTAGGAATCAGGGGAGATTCACCCCTCCACTTT. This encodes CASSVGIRGDSPLHF.

This CDR3 is CASRQADTQYF. CDR3 nucleotides: TGTGCCAGCCGCCAAGCGGATACGCAGTATTTT. The chain combines TRBV6-5 with TRBJ2-3; no clear D gene. With 8 bases removed from V and 6 bases from J, the gap between germline ends came to 9 bases. Germline values: CDR1 MNHEY, CDR2 SVGAGI. CDR3 length: 11 amino acids.

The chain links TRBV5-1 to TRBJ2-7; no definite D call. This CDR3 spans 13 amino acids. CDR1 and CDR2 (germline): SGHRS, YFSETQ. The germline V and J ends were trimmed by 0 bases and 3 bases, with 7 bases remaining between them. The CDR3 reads CASSLGVGYEQYV. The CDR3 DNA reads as TGCGCCAGCAGCTTGGGTGTCGGCTACGAGCAGTACGTC.

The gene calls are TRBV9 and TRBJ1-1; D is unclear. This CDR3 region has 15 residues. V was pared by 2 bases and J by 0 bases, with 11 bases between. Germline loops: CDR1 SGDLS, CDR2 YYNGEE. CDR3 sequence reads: CASSVDGRLNTEAFF. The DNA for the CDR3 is TGTGCCAGCAGCGTCGATGGGCGATTGAACACTGAAGCTTTCTTT.

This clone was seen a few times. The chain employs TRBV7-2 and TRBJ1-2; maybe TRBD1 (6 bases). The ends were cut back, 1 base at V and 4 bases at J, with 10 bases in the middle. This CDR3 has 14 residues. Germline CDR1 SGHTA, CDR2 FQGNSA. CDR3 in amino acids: CASSLGQGIYGYTF. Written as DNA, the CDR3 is TGTGCCAGCAGCTTAGGTCAGGGGATCTATGGCTACACCTTC.

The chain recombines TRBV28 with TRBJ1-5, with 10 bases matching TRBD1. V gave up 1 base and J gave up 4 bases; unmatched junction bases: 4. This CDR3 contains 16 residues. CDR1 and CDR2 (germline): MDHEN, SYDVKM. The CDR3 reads CASSLLRTGGNQPQHF. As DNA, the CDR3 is TGTGCCAGCAGTTTATTAAGGACAGGGGGGAATCAGCCCCAGCATTTT. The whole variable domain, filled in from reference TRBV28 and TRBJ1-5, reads DVKVTQSSRYLVKRTGEKVFLECVQDMDHENMFWYRQDPGLGLRLIYFSYDVKMKEKGDIPEGYSVSREKKERFSLILESASTNQTSMYLCASSLLRTGGNQPQHFGDGTRLSIL.

Here the CDR3 reads CASSRLAYLSGGSTDTQYF. CDR3 in DNA: TGTGCCAGCAGCCGCCTGGCATACTTGAGCGGGGGTAGCACAGATACGCAGTATTTT. The J gene is TRBJ2-3, the V gene TRBV11-2; 8 bases fit TRBD2. Germline V gene lookup returns CDR1 SGHAT and CDR2 FQNNGV. This CDR3 has 19 residues. V dropped 5 bases and J dropped 0; count of bases not matched to a gene: 16.

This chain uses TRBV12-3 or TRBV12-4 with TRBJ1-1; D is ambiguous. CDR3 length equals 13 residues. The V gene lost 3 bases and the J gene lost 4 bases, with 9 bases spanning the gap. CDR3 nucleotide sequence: TGTGCCAGCAGTTTTGGGGAGGTCACTGAAGCTTTCTTT. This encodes CASSFGEVTEAFF.

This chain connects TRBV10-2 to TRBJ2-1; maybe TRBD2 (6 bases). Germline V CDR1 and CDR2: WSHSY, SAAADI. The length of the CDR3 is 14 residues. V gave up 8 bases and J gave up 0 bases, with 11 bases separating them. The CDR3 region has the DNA TGCGCCAGCGGAGGGCACAGCTCCTACAATGAGCAGTTCTTC. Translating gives CASGGHSSYNEQFF.

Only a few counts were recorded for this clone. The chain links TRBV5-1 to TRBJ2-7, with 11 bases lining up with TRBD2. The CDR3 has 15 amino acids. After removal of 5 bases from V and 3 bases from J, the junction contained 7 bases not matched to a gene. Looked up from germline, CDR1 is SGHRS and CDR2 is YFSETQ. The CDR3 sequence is CASSGSGLAVYEQYF. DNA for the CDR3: TGCGCCAGCAGTGGATCGGGACTAGCGGTCTACGAGCAGTACTTC.

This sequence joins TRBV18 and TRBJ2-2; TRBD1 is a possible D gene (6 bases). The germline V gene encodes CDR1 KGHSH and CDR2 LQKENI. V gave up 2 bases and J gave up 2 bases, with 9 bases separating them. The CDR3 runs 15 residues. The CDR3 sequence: CASSPNRVNTGELFF. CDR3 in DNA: TGTGCCAGCTCACCAAACAGGGTAAACACCGGGGAGCTGTTTTTT.

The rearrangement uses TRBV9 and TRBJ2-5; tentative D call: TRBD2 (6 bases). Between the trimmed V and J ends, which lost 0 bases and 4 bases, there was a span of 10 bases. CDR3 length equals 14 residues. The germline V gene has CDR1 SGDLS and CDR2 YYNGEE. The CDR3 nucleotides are TGTGCCAGCAGCGTAGAGGGAGGTCGAGAGACCCAGTACTTC. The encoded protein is CASSVEGGRETQYF. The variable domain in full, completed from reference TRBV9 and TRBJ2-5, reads DSGVTQTPKHLITATGQRVTLRCSPRSGDLSVYWYQQSLDQGLQFLIQYYNGEERAKGNILERFSAQQFPDLHSELNLSSLELGDSALYFCASSVEGGRETQYFGPGTRLLVL.

For the CDR3, the DNA is TGTGCCAGCAGTCCCGGGACTAGGGTTACCGGGGAGCTGTTTTTT. Translated, it gives CASSPGTRVTGELFF. The genes are TRBV6-2 or TRBV6-3 and TRBJ2-2; 8 bases agree with TRBD2. The junction had 7 bases not matched to a gene; V was cut back by 5 bases and J by 5 bases. The germline V gene has CDR1 MNHEY and CDR2 SVGEGT. The CDR3 covers 15 residues.

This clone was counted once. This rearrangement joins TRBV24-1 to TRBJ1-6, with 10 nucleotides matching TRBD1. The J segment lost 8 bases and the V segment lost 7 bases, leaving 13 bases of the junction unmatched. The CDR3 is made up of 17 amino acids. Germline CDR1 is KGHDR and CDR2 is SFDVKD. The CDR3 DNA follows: TGTGCCACCAGAGGTACCACACGGACAGGGGGGTATTCACCCCTCCACTTT. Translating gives CATRGTTRTGGYSPLHF.

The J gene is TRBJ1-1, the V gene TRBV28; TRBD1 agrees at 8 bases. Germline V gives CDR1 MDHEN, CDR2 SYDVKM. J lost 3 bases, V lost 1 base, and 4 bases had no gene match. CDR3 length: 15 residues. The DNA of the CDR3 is TGTGCCAGCAGTTTATCGACAGGGGTCTACACTGAAGCTTTCTTT. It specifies CASSLSTGVYTEAFF.

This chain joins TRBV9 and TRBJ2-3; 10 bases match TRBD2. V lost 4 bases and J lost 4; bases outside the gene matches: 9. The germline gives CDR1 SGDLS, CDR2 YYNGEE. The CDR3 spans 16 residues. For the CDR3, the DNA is TGTGCCAGCAGCTTCCCTAGCGGGGGAGGGGCAGATACGCAGTATTTT. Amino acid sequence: CASSFPSGGGADTQYF.